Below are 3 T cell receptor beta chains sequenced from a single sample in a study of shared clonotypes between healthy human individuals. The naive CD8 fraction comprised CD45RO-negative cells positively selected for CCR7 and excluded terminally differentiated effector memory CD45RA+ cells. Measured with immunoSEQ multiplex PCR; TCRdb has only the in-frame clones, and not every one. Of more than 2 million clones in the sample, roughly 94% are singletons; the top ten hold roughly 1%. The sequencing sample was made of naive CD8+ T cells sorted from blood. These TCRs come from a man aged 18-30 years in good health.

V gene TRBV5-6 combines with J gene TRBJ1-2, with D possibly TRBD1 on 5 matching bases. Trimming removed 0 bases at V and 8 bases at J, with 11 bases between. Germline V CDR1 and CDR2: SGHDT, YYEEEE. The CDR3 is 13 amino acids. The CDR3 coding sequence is TGTGCCAGCAGCTTGGGGGGCAGCACAGGCTACACCTTC. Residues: CASSLGGSTGYTF.

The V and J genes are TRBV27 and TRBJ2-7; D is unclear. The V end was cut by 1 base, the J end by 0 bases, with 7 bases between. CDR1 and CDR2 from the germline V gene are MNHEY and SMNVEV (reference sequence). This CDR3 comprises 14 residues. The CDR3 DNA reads TGTGCCAGCAGTTTATATATTGGCTCCTACGAGCAGTACTTC. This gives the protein CASSLYIGSYEQYF.

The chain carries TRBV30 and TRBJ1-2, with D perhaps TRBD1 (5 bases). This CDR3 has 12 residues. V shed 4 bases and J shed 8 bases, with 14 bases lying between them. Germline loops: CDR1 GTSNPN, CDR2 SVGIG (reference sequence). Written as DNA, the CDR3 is TGTGCCTGGACCCTTGGGGGAGGCGGCTACACCTTC. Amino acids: CAWTLGGGGYTF.